What follows is one T cell receptor (beta chain) and its context. The record originates from a study of CD4 T cells in relation to SARS-CoV-2 and coronaviruses. Study in general: Patient ages ranged from roughly 20 to 80, median 38.

Uncultured naive and memory CD4+ T cells supplied DNA for deep TCR-beta sequencing. The assay was immunoSEQ multiplex PCR, and TCRdb's table has in-frame clones only and misses some. Of approximately 50,000 clones detected, just over 90% appear once; the ten largest clones hold around 0.43%. Germline V gives CDR1 SEHNR, CDR2 FQNEAQ (reference sequence). CDR3 length: 16 amino acids. V was clipped by 5 bases and J by 7 bases; unmatched bases: 14. The genes are TRBV7-9 and TRBJ1-1, with 9 positions matching TRBD1. This receptor was taken from an adult with COVID-19. Sequenced: naive CD4+ T cells from PBMCs. Specified subset: naive CD4+ T cells isolated by negative enrichment. The CDR3 loop is CASSGWGQGKDYEAFF. CDR3 DNA: TGTGCCAGCAGCGGCTGGGGACAGGGTAAGGATTATGAAGCTTTCTTT. The full variable domain, with the rest looked up from reference TRBV7-9 and TRBJ1-1, is DTGVSQNPRHKITKRGQNVTFRCDPISEHNRLYWYRQTLGQGPEFLTYFQNEAQLEKSRLLSDRFSAERPKGSFSTLEIQRTEQGDSAMYLCASSGWGQGKDYEAFFGQGTRLTVV.